This record looks at one T cell receptor beta chain sequence and its context. Its antigen is as yet unknown. This record belongs to a study of cytotoxic CD8 clonotypes in ibrutinib-treated CLL. General study findings and limits: Clonality was higher at baseline than in age-matched healthy donors and tracked circulating CD8+ T-cell counts. Clonality rose at ibrutinib response and fell back toward baseline at progression.

Data came from immunoSEQ multiplex PCR; TCRdb stores just in-frame clones and leaves some out. The table lists hundreds of thousands of clones, around 70% of them singletons. CDR1 and CDR2 from the germline V gene are MNHNS and SASEGT. CDR3 length: 13 amino acids. V shed 8 bases and J 6 bases; nucleotides not matched to a gene: 7. The sequences come from PBMCs, collected after 12 months of ibrutinib treatment. The clonotype was recovered from a human donor with chronic lymphocytic leukemia. The rearrangement joins TRBV6-1 to TRBJ2-5; 9 bases match TRBD1. The CDR3 reads CASVDRGRQTQYF. For the CDR3, the DNA is TGTGCCAGCGTGGACAGGGGTAGGCAGACCCAGTACTTC.